This is a list of T cell receptor beta chains from one sample in a study of blood T cell repertoires in COVID-19. Sequencing used immunoSEQ multiplex PCR; TCRdb keeps in-frame clones, though not all of them. This sample carries approximately 350,000 clones, around 88% of them seen once, and the ten largest clones take 2.5% to 3.5%. Specimen: peripheral blood. The receptors here all came from a man aged 25 to 40 with active or convalescent COVID-19. The CDR3 runs from the conserved cysteine through the conserved F or W. The D gene is left open where the match is weak. Size is stated for part of the rows, as once, few or many counts, or as a class when the clone is expanded.

TRBV7-2,TRBJ1-2,.,TRBD1,CASSFSGTGGYQGGYTF,TGTGCCAGCAGTTTTAGCGGGACAGGGGGCTATCAGGGTGGCTACACCTTC
TRBV7-6,TRBJ1-5,.,TRBD1,CASSLGTGARQPQHF,TGTGCCAGCAGCTTAGGGACAGGGGCCAGACAGCCCCAGCATTTT
TRBV9,TRBJ2-1,.,TRBD1,CASSVTGVGEQFF,TGTGCCAGCAGCGTGACAGGGGTCGGTGAGCAGTTCTTC
TRBV5-8,TRBJ1-1,.,TRBD1,CASSWGQDEAFF,TGTGCCAGCAGCTGGGGACAGGATGAAGCTTTCTTT
TRBV28,TRBJ2-2,.,TRBD2,CAVRGGGTGELFF,TGTGCCGTCCGGGGGGGCGGCACCGGGGAGCTGTTTTTT
TRBV6-5,TRBJ2-1,few,TRBD2,CASSRGLERREQFF,TGTGCCAGCAGTCGCGGACTAGAAAGGAGGGAGCAGTTCTTC
TRBV28,TRBJ1-5,once,TRBD1,CASSDRDQPQHF,TGTGCCAGCAGTGACAGGGATCAGCCCCAGCATTTT
TRBV28,TRBJ1-2,.,TRBD1,CASSPSTGAGEGYTF,TGTGCCAGCAGTCCGTCAACAGGGGCCGGGGAAGGCTACACCTTC
TRBV30,TRBJ1-4,.,TRBD1,CAGGDRGKTEKLFF,TGTGCCGGAGGGGACAGGGGGAAAACGGAAAAACTGTTTTTT
TRBV28,TRBJ2-5,.,TRBD1,CASSHYNIGQGRKTQYF,TGTGCCAGCAGTCACTACAACATCGGACAGGGGAGAAAGACCCAGTACTTC
TRBV4-3,TRBJ2-2,few,.,CASSEDSNTGELFF,TGCGCCAGCAGCGAGGACAGCAACACCGGGGAGCTGTTTTTT
TRBV5-1,TRBJ1-1,.,TRBD1,CASSGRQGTTEAFF,TGCGCCAGCAGCGGACGACAGGGTACTACTGAAGCTTTCTTT
TRBV11-3,TRBJ2-7,.,.,CASRPGGFYEQYF,TGTGCCAGCAGGCCTGGGGGCTTCTACGAGCAGTACTTC
TRBV20-1,TRBJ1-1,.,.,CSARDGGWAFF,TGCAGTGCTAGAGATGGAGGGTGGGCTTTCTTT
TRBV3-1/TRBV3-2,TRBJ1-6,.,TRBD1,CASSRTGESPLHF,TGTGCCAGCAGCAGAACAGGGGAATCACCCCTCCACTTT
TRBV9,TRBJ2-1,.,TRBD2,CASSVGGLAGGLEQFF,TGTGCCAGCAGCGTAGGGGGACTAGCGGGAGGGCTTGAGCAGTTCTTC
TRBV6-2/TRBV6-3,TRBJ2-7,.,.,CASSQSSYEQYF,TGTGCCAGCAGCCAGAGTTCCTACGAGCAGTACTTC
TRBV28,TRBJ2-3,.,.,CASSPGLNTQYF,TGTGCCAGCAGTCCCGGACTAAATACGCAGTATTTT
TRBV7-9,TRBJ2-2,once,.,CASSFRQNTGELFF,TGTGCCAGCAGCTTTAGACAGAACACCGGGGAGCTGTTTTTT
TRBV4-3,TRBJ1-1,.,.,CASSQAVPGHWNTEAFF,TGCGCCAGCAGCCAGGCCGTACCGGGACATTGGAACACTGAAGCTTTCTTT
TRBV12-3/TRBV12-4,TRBJ2-5,.,.,CASSLQETQYF,TGTGCCAGCAGTTTACAGGAGACCCAGTACTTC
TRBV10-3,TRBJ1-2,.,.,CAISAFRTPTHGYTF,TGTGCCATCAGTGCCTTCAGAACGCCAACCCATGGCTACACCTTC
TRBV12-3/TRBV12-4,TRBJ2-1,.,.,CASTSENEQFF,TGTGCCAGCACTAGCGAGAATGAGCAGTTCTTC
TRBV29-1,TRBJ2-2,many,.,CSVRSSGEAGELFF,TGCAGCGTTCGCTCTTCGGGGGAGGCCGGGGAGCTGTTTTTT
TRBV4-3,TRBJ2-3,few,TRBD2,CASSQAGLAGGADTQYF,TGCGCCAGCAGCCAAGCCGGACTAGCGGGAGGGGCAGATACGCAGTATTTT
TRBV6-5,TRBJ1-1,.,TRBD1,CASSTGGMSAFF,TGTGCCAGCAGTACAGGGGGCATGTCAGCTTTCTTT
TRBV6-5,TRBJ2-3,.,.,CASSYEPGQDTQYF,TGTGCCAGCAGTTACGAACCTGGACAAGATACGCAGTATTTT
TRBV7-8,TRBJ1-2,few,TRBD1,CASSGDRDGYTF,TGTGCCAGCAGCGGAGACAGGGATGGCTACACCTTC
TRBV19,TRBJ1-2,.,.,CASSVTVDSTWGGYTF,TGTGCCAGTAGTGTGACGGTCGACTCAACCTGGGGCGGCTACACCTTC
TRBV7-2,TRBJ1-2,.,.,CASSPPLQGRNGYTF,TGTGCCAGCAGCCCCCCCTTACAGGGTCGGAATGGCTACACCTTC
TRBV14,TRBJ2-2,.,.,CASSQKIASNTGELFF,TGTGCCAGCAGCCAAAAAATAGCGAGCAACACCGGGGAGCTGTTTTTT
TRBV1,TRBJ1-5,.,.,CTSSRSGSNQPQHF,TGCACCAGCAGCCGATCAGGTTCTAATCAGCCCCAGCATTTT
TRBV7-2,TRBJ1-1,.,TRBD1,CASSFDRGNTEAFF,TGTGCCAGCAGCTTCGACAGGGGGAACACTGAAGCTTTCTTT
TRBV15,TRBJ2-2,.,.,CATSRGHGDGELFF,TGTGCCACCAGCAGAGGACACGGTGACGGGGAGCTGTTTTTT
TRBV18,TRBJ2-3,once,TRBD2,CASSRIGSGVTDTQYF,TGTGCCAGCTCCCGGATCGGGAGCGGGGTAACAGATACGCAGTATTTT
TRBV3-1/TRBV3-2,TRBJ2-7,.,TRBD2,CASSHGGGPWEQYF,TGTGCCAGCAGCCATGGCGGGGGTCCCTGGGAGCAGTACTTC
TRBV9,TRBJ2-5,.,TRBD2,CASSVRLAGDQETQYF,TGTGCCAGCAGCGTCCGACTAGCGGGAGACCAAGAGACCCAGTACTTC
TRBV4-1,TRBJ1-1,once,.,CASTPRDTEAFF,TGCGCCAGCACCCCGCGGGACACTGAAGCTTTCTTT
TRBV7-8,TRBJ2-7,.,TRBD2,CASSPLAGHSYEQYF,TGTGCCAGCAGCCCCTTAGCGGGCCACTCCTACGAGCAGTACTTC
TRBV10-3,TRBJ2-1,.,.,CAISESALWGEWKRGDEQFF,TGTGCCATCAGTGAGTCTGCCCTCTGGGGGGAGTGGAAAAGAGGCGATGAGCAGTTCTTC
TRBV11-2,TRBJ2-7,few,TRBD1,CASSPSGQPHF,TGTGCCAGCAGCCCCTCGGGACAGCCCCACTTC
TRBV7-9,TRBJ2-2,.,.,CASSRSYYRRELDTGELFF,TGTGCCAGCAGCCGCTCTTATTATAGGCGGGAACTGGACACCGGGGAGCTGTTTTTT
TRBV6-6,TRBJ2-3,.,.,CASSATGTDTQYF,TGTGCCAGCAGTGCTACAGGCACAGATACGCAGTATTTT
TRBV7-2,TRBJ2-1,.,.,CASSLGLDNEQFF,TGTGCCAGCAGCTTAGGGCTAGATAATGAGCAGTTCTTC
TRBV4-1,TRBJ1-2,.,TRBD1,CASRRTGSYGYTF,TGCGCCAGCAGGAGGACAGGGAGCTATGGCTACACCTTC
TRBV28,TRBJ1-5,.,.,CASSLVRRDGSNQPQHF,TGTGCCAGCAGTTTAGTGCGGAGGGACGGTAGCAATCAGCCCCAGCATTTT
TRBV20-1,TRBJ1-4,.,.,CSASNRVAEKLFF,TGCAGTGCTAGTAATCGGGTGGCCGAAAAACTGTTTTTT
TRBV2,TRBJ2-7,.,TRBD2,CATRLAGGYEQYF,TGTGCCACAAGACTAGCGGGGGGCTACGAGCAGTACTTC
TRBV4-2,TRBJ1-2,.,TRBD1,CASSQTGGAGYGYTF,TGTGCCAGCAGCCAGACAGGGGGCGCGGGCTATGGCTACACCTTC
TRBV28,TRBJ2-3,.,.,CATQGRERYGTQYF,TGTGCCACGCAGGGCAGGGAAAGATACGGTACGCAGTATTTT
TRBV7-2,TRBJ2-1,.,.,CASSLTASSYNEQFF,TGTGCCAGCAGCTTGACTGCTAGCTCCTACAATGAGCAGTTCTTC